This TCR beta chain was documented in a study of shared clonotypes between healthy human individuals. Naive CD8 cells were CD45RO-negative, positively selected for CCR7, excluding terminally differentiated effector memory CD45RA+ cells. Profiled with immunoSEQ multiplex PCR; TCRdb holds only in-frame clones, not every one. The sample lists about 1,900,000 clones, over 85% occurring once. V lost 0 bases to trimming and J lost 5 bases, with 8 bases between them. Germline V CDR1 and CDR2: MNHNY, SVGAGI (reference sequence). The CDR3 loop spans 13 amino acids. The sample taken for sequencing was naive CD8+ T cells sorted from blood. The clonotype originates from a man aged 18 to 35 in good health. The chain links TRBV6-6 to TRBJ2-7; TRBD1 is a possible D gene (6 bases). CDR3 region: CASSYSNRDEQYF. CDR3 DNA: TGTGCCAGCAGTTACTCGAACAGGGACGAGCAGTACTTC.